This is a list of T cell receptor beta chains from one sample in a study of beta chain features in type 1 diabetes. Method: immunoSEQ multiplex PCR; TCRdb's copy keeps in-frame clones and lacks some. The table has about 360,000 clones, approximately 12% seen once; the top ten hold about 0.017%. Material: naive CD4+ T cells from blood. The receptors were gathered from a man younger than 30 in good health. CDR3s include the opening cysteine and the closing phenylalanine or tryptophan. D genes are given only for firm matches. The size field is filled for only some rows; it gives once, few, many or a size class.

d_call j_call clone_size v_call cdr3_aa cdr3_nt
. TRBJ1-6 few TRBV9 CASSVDFGQGLSPLHF TGTGCCAGCAGCGTAGATTTTGGGCAGGGCCTCTCACCCCTCCACTTT
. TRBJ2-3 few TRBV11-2 CASSWRVSTDTQYF TGTGCCAGCAGCTGGAGGGTTAGCACAGATACGCAGTATTTT
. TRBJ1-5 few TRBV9 CASSVDPGLQPQHF TGTGCCAGCAGCGTAGATCCTGGCCTCCAGCCCCAGCATTTT
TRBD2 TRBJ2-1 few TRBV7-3 CASSLRGTSGRGEQFF TGTGCCAGCAGCTTAAGGGGCACTAGCGGGAGGGGTGAGCAGTTCTTC
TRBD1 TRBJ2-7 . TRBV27 CASSPQGAKYEQYF TGTGCCAGCAGTCCACAGGGGGCGAAGTACGAGCAGTACTTC
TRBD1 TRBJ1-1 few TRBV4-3 CASSQEPGTEVMNTEAFF TGCGCCAGCAGCCAGGAGCCCGGGACAGAAGTCATGAACACTGAAGCTTTCTTT
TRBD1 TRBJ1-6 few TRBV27 CASRGQGDSPLHF TGTGCCAGCAGGGGACAGGGTGATTCACCCCTCCACTTT
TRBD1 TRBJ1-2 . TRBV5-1 CASSFDRGRGYTF TGCGCCAGCAGCTTCGACAGGGGGAGAGGCTACACCTTC
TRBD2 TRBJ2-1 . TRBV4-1 CASSRGLAGGLGEQFF TGCGCCAGCAGCCGAGGACTAGCGGGGGGGTTGGGTGAGCAGTTCTTC
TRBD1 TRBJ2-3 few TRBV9 CASSVGDRAGDTQYF TGTGCCAGCAGCGTAGGGGACAGGGCGGGAGATACGCAGTATTTT
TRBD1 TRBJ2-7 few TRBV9 CASSPGQGSSEQYF TGTGCCAGCAGCCCAGGACAGGGTTCGTCCGAGCAGTACTTC
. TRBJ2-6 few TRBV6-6 CASSYMTAGANVLTF TGTGCCAGCAGTTACATGACAGCTGGGGCCAACGTCCTGACTTTC
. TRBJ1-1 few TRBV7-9 CASSLFAENTEAFF TGTGCCAGCAGCTTATTTGCAGAGAACACTGAAGCTTTCTTT
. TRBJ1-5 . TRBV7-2 CASSPGGRNQPQHF TGTGCCAGCAGCCCCGGAGGGCGCAATCAGCCCCAGCATTTT
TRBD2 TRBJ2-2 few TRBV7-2 CASSPSGGNTGELFF TGTGCCAGCAGCCCCAGCGGGGGGAACACCGGGGAGCTGTTTTTT
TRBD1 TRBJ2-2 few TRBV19 CASSVRQGNTGELFF TGTGCCAGTAGTGTTCGACAGGGGAACACCGGGGAGCTGTTTTTT
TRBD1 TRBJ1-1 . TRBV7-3 CASSPQGAGEAFF TGTGCCAGCAGCCCGCAGGGGGCGGGTGAAGCTTTCTTT
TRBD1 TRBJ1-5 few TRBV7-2 CASSPGGAKGQPQHF TGTGCCAGCAGCCCAGGGGGCGCCAAGGGTCAGCCCCAGCATTTT
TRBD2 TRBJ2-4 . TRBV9 CASSVGASGRTIKNIQYF TGTGCCAGCAGCGTCGGGGCTAGCGGGAGAACGATCAAAAACATTCAGTACTTC
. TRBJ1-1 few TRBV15 CATTGNTEAFF TGTGCCACCACCGGGAACACTGAAGCTTTCTTT
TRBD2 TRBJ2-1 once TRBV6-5 CASSSGTSLIYNEQFF TGTGCCAGCAGTTCCGGGACTAGCCTCATTTACAATGAGCAGTTCTTC
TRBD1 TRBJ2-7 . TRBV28 CASSPPGTGSNGIYEQYF TGTGCCAGCAGTCCTCCCGGGACAGGGTCGAATGGGATCTACGAGCAGTACTTC
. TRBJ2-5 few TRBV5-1 CASSEVVQETQYF TGCGCCAGCAGCGAGGTTGTCCAAGAGACCCAGTACTTC
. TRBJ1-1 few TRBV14 CASSGQSEAFF TGTGCCAGCAGTGGACAGAGTGAAGCTTTCTTT
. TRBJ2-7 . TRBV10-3 CAISGDISSSYEQYF TGTGCCATCAGTGGGGACATTTCCAGCTCCTACGAGCAGTACTTC
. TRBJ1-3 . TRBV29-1 CSANAEGGNTIYF TGCAGCGCCAATGCGGAGGGTGGAAACACCATATATTTT
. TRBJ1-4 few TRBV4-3 CASSPPRPEKLFF TGCGCCAGCAGCCCCCCCCGTCCGGAAAAACTGTTTTTT
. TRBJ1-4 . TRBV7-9 CASIRERDEKLFF TGTGCCAGCATCCGGGAGCGCGATGAAAAACTGTTTTTT
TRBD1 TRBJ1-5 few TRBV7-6 CASSSGTANQPQHF TGTGCCAGCAGTTCCGGGACAGCTAATCAGCCCCAGCATTTT